This TCR beta chain is from a study of blood T cell repertoires in COVID-19. Across the whole study: Nucleic acid was either cDNA or gDNA, and it came from T cells, B-cell-depleted T cells, or PBMCs.

As originally analysed: Estimated nucleated cell counts came from reference gene primer amplification. Profiling relied on immunoSEQ multiplex PCR, and the TCRdb table lists in-frame clones only, not all of them. The DNA was the basis for D and trimming; V, J and clone size are from that table. The sample has 80,000 to 100,000 clones; roughly nine tenths are singletons. This CDR3 contains 14 residues. Per the germline V gene, CDR1 is SGHRS and CDR2 is YFSETQ. Trimming left V 4 bases short and J 0 bases short, with 10 bases between. The sample was peripheral blood. The chain couples TRBV5-1 to TRBJ1-1; D might be TRBD1 (5 bases). The sequence was collected from a human donor with active COVID-19. The donor label of this sample is uncertain. CDR3 sequence reads: CASSRGGVNTEAFF. The CDR3, as DNA: TGCGCCAGCAGCCGAGGAGGGGTGAACACTGAAGCTTTCTTT.